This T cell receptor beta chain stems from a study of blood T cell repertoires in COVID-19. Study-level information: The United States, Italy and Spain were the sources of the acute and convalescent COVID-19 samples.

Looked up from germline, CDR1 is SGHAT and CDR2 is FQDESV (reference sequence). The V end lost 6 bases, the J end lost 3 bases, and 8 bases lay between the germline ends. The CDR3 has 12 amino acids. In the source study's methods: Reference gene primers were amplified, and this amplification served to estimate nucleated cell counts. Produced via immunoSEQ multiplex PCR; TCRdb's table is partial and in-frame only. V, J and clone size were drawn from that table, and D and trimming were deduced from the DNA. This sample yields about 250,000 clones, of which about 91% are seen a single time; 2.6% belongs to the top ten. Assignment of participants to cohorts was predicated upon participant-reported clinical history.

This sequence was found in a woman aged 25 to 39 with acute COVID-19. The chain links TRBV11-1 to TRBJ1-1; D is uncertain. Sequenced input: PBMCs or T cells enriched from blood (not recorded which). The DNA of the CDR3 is TGTGCCAGCAGTCTGGGCCACACTGAAGCTTTCTTT. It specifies CASSLGHTEAFF.